These 29 T cell receptor beta chains originate from one sample sequenced in a study of blood T cell repertoires in COVID-19. Here immunoSEQ multiplex PCR was the method, and the copy in TCRdb shows in-frame clones only, minus some. The table has 150,000 to 200,000 clones, approximately 84% seen once. Sequenced sample: peripheral blood. These receptors were collected from an elderly woman with acute or convalescent COVID-19.

This clone came up a few times. The chain combines TRBV4-1 with TRBJ2-1; 12 bases agree with TRBD2. There are 15 residues in the CDR3. The J segment lost 3 bases and the V segment lost 5 bases, leaving 2 bases of the junction unmatched. The germline CDR1 and CDR2 sequences are MGHRA and YSYEKL. The CDR3 bases are TGCGCCAGCAGCAAGACTAGCGGGAGCTACAATGAGCAGTTCTTC. Encoded protein: CASSKTSGSYNEQFF.

The rearrangement links TRBV4-1 to TRBJ2-7; 10 bases are a match to TRBD1. The CDR3 spans 15 residues. CDR1 is MGHRA and CDR2 is YSYEKL in the germline V gene. J was trimmed by 2 bases and V by 7 bases; bases with no gene match: 8. The CDR3 bases are TGCGCCAGCACCTCTGGGACAGGGGCTACCTACGAGCAGTACTTC. Translation gives CASTSGTGATYEQYF.

The V call is TRBV3-1 (or the pseudogene TRBV3-2), the J call TRBJ1-2, with D unresolved. The CDR3 is made up of 15 amino acids. CDR1 and CDR2 (germline): LGHDT, YNNKEL (reference sequence). The ends were cut back, 1 base at V and 0 bases at J, with 9 bases in the middle. CDR3 loop: CASSQGGLTNYGYTF. The DNA for the CDR3 is TGTGCCAGCAGCCAAGGCGGCCTAACTAACTATGGCTACACCTTC.

The J gene is TRBJ2-4, the V gene TRBV4-2; possibly TRBD2 for D (5 bases). Germline values: CDR1 LGHNA, CDR2 YNFKEQ. Trimming left V 0 bases short and J 3 bases short, with 12 bases between. The CDR3 covers 16 residues. CDR3 protein: CASSQDLRGGKNIQYF. In DNA form, the CDR3 reads TGTGCCAGCAGCCAAGACTTGAGAGGAGGCAAAAACATTCAGTACTTC.

This clone was detected only a few times. The rearrangement uses TRBV28 and TRBJ1-6; possibly TRBD1 for D (6 bases). The V end was cut by 0 bases, the J end by 10 bases, with 16 bases between. Germline lookup yields CDR1 MDHEN and CDR2 SYDVKM. This CDR3 is built from 16 residues. The CDR3 protein is CASSLWPGGLESPLHF. In DNA, the CDR3 is TGTGCCAGCAGTTTATGGCCCGGGGGGCTTGAATCACCCCTCCACTTT.

The CDR3 nucleotides read TGTGCCAGCACAAGACCGGGGGAATCAAGCGGCACTGAAGCTTTCTTT. Its translation: CASTRPGESSGTEAFF. The chain has TRBV5-6 and TRBJ1-1; the D gene is possibly TRBD1 (5 bases). CDR1 is SGHDT, CDR2 YYEEEE, per germline. The CDR3 extends over 16 amino acids. Trimming took off 6 bases at V and 4 bases at J, with 22 bases between the two ends.

The J gene is TRBJ1-2, the V gene TRBV30; 8 bases fit TRBD1. The length of the CDR3 is 14 residues. The junction had 11 bases not matched to a gene; V was cut back by 3 bases and J by 8 bases. Germline values: CDR1 GTSNPN, CDR2 SVGIG (reference sequence). The CDR3 loop reads CAWSPLDRVQGYTF. DNA for the CDR3: TGTGCCTGGAGCCCCCTGGACAGGGTACAAGGCTACACCTTC.

The chain uses TRBV5-1 and TRBJ2-3; D is unresolved. V was clipped by 1 base and J by 1 base, with 10 bases between them. CDR1 is SGHRS and CDR2 is YFSETQ in the germline V gene. This CDR3 has 15 residues. The CDR3 loop is CASSLYGSGTDTQYF. For the CDR3, the DNA is TGCGCCAGCAGCTTGTACGGAAGCGGCACAGATACGCAGTATTTT.

Concerning this clone: Other DNA sequences in the sample encode the same CDR3. The chain carries TRBV27 and TRBJ2-7, with 9 bases fitting TRBD1. The V segment lost 3 bases and the J segment 3 bases; nucleotides outside the gene matches: 3. Germline values: CDR1 MNHEY, CDR2 SMNVEV (reference sequence). There are 14 residues in the CDR3. CDR3 loop: CASSFGTGSYEQYF. For the CDR3, the DNA is TGTGCCAGCAGTTTCGGGACAGGGAGCTACGAGCAGTACTTC.

This chain joins TRBV11-2 and TRBJ1-6; D is undetermined. V was cut by 1 base and J by 15 bases, with 13 bases left in between. The CDR3 spans 13 residues. Germline CDR1 and CDR2: SGHAT and FQNNGV. CDR3 loop: CASSLGPRGGLHF. The CDR3 region has the DNA TGTGCCAGCAGCTTAGGGCCGCGGGGTGGCCTCCACTTT.

This chain links TRBV3-1 (or the pseudogene TRBV3-2) with TRBJ1-1; TRBD1 aligns across 7 bases. CDR3 size: 16 residues. The germline V gene encodes CDR1 LGHDT and CDR2 YNNKEL (reference sequence). J was trimmed by 1 base and V by 4 bases; bases with no gene match: 9. CDR3 DNA: TGTGCCAGCAGCCGGAGGGGGCGCGGAAGGAACACTGAAGCTTTCTTT. Its translation: CASSRRGRGRNTEAFF.

This clone was counted only a few times. The chain carries TRBV4-1 and TRBJ1-5, with 7 nucleotides matching TRBD1. Unmatched junction bases numbered 12, after V lost 4 bases and J lost 0 bases. The germline V gene has CDR1 MGHRA and CDR2 YSYEKL. The CDR3 runs 18 residues. CDR3 amino acids: CASSRGEGGDLSNQPQHF. In DNA, the CDR3 is TGCGCCAGCAGCCGGGGGGAAGGGGGCGACCTTAGCAATCAGCCCCAGCATTTT.

V usage is TRBV27 and J usage is TRBJ2-2; the D gene is possibly TRBD1 (5 bases). V was pared by 7 bases and J by 8 bases, with 11 bases between. Germline V CDR1 and CDR2: MNHEY, SMNVEV (reference sequence). The CDR3 has 12 residues. The CDR3 nucleotides read TGTGCCAGCAAGGGGTTGGTGGGGGAGCTGTTTTTT. Translation gives CASKGLVGELFF.

CDR3 DNA sequence: TGTGCCAGCAGGGGACAGCCATTGACTGTCGAGCAGTACTTC. It encodes CASRGQPLTVEQYF. The genes are TRBV27 and TRBJ2-7, with 7 bases identical to TRBD1. Germline loops: CDR1 MNHEY, CDR2 SMNVEV (reference sequence). CDR3 length: 14 residues. The V segment lost 6 bases and the J segment 6 bases; nucleotides outside the gene matches: 11.

The genes are TRBV5-1 and TRBJ2-1; 10 bases are a match to TRBD2. The CDR3 is made up of 15 amino acids. Germline lookup yields CDR1 SGHRS and CDR2 YFSETQ. The junction had 5 bases not matched to a gene; V was cut back by 0 bases and J by 8 bases. CDR3 DNA: TGCGCCAGCAGCTTGGGGGCTAGCGGGAGTTATGAGCAGTTCTTC. Encoded protein: CASSLGASGSYEQFF.

This chain uses TRBV5-1 with TRBJ1-1; D unresolved. The V and J ends lost 2 bases and 1 base respectively, with 9 bases between them. The CDR3 covers 14 residues. Per the germline V gene, CDR1 is SGHRS and CDR2 is YFSETQ. In DNA, the CDR3 is TGCGCCAGCAGCTTCCTAACCGGGAACACTGAAGCTTTCTTT. This translates into CASSFLTGNTEAFF. The complete variable domain, with remaining parts taken from reference TRBV5-1 and TRBJ1-1, reads KAGVTQTPRYLIKTRGQQVTLSCSPISGHRSVSWYQQTPGQGLQFLFEYFSETQRNKGNFPGRFSGRQFSNSRSEMNVSTLELGDSALYLCASSFLTGNTEAFFGQGTRLTVV.

The rearrangement uses TRBV5-1 and TRBJ2-3; D perhaps matches TRBD2 (6 bases). CDR3 length: 16 amino acids. CDR1 SGHRS and CDR2 YFSETQ come from the germline V gene. Trimming took 0 bases from V and 3 from J, leaving 14 bases between them. The CDR3 DNA is TGCGCCAGCAGCTTGGCCGCGGGGATAGGGACAGATACGCAGTATTTT. It encodes CASSLAAGIGTDTQYF.

V gene TRBV2 combines with J gene TRBJ2-7; 11 positions agree with TRBD1. The CDR3 extends over 16 amino acids. The germline V gene encodes CDR1 SNHLY and CDR2 FYNNEI. Trimming took 7 bases from V and 7 from J; bases not matched to a gene: 15. For the CDR3, the DNA is TGTGCCAGCAAGGACGCTAGGACAGGGGGCGTGGGAGAGCAGTACTTC. Its protein is CASKDARTGGVGEQYF.

V and J are TRBV7-9 and TRBJ2-3; D may be TRBD2 (5 bases). The CDR3 runs to 15 residues. The germline gives CDR1 SEHNR, CDR2 FQNEAQ (reference sequence). V lost 8 bases, J lost 4 bases, and 19 bases lay in between. The CDR3 here is CASYGPTEGADTQYF. The DNA for the CDR3 is TGTGCCAGCTACGGACCGACCGAGGGCGCAGATACGCAGTATTTT.

This rearrangement joins TRBV28 to TRBJ1-2, with 9 bases aligning to TRBD1. Losses at the gene ends were 1 base for V and 5 bases for J; bases not matched to a gene: 2. The CDR3 extends over 14 amino acids. CDR1 MDHEN and CDR2 SYDVKM come from the germline V gene. CDR3 in amino acids: CASSLLGQGYGYTF. For the CDR3, the DNA is TGTGCCAGCAGTTTATTGGGACAGGGTTATGGCTACACCTTC.

V gene TRBV3-1 (or the pseudogene TRBV3-2) combines with J gene TRBJ1-1, with D possibly matching TRBD1 (6 bases). Germline V gene sequence: CDR1 LGHDT, CDR2 YNNKEL (reference sequence). The CDR3 length is 12 residues. V gave up 6 bases and J gave up 8 bases, with 13 bases separating them. CDR3 residues: CASRLFTGEAFF. The DNA for the CDR3 is TGTGCCAGCAGGCTCTTCACAGGGGAAGCTTTCTTT.

The rearrangement links TRBV28 to TRBJ1-2; D unresolved. Germline CDR1 MDHEN, CDR2 SYDVKM. The CDR3 is 14 amino acids. V dropped 6 bases and J dropped 5 bases, with 16 bases sitting between them. CDR3 residues: CASRKPLPGYGYTF. CDR3 bases: TGTGCCAGCAGAAAACCGTTGCCGGGGTATGGCTACACCTTC.

This chain connects TRBV6-4 to TRBJ2-7, with D perhaps matching TRBD2 (6 bases). CDR1 and CDR2 (germline): MRHNA, SNTAGT. This CDR3 spans 14 amino acids. V was trimmed by 7 bases and J by 2 bases, leaving 15 bases between them. The CDR3 nucleotides are TGTGCCAGCACGGATCCCCGCGGGGCCTACGAGCAGTACTTC. Translation gives CASTDPRGAYEQYF.

The rearrangement joins TRBV3-1 (or the pseudogene TRBV3-2) to TRBJ1-2; 7 nucleotides agree with TRBD1. J gave up 7 bases and V 3 bases, and 8 bases lay outside the gene matches. Germline CDR1 reads LGHDT; CDR2 reads YNNKEL (reference sequence). The CDR3 has 14 residues. CDR3 loop: CASSHIDRAGGYTF. Written as DNA, the CDR3 is TGTGCCAGCAGCCATATTGACAGGGCGGGTGGCTACACCTTC.

J is TRBJ2-1 and V is TRBV6-6; D possibly corresponds to TRBD2 (8 bases). Looked up from germline, CDR1 is MNHNY and CDR2 is SVGAGI (reference sequence). Trimming left V 10 bases short and J 9 bases short, with 22 bases between. This CDR3 contains 14 residues. The CDR3 is CATGRGTVAGEQFF. The CDR3, as DNA: TGTGCCACCGGGAGGGGGACAGTCGCGGGTGAGCAGTTCTTC.

The chain couples TRBV5-6 to TRBJ1-5, with 8 positions matching TRBD1. This CDR3 comprises 14 residues. With 1 base clipped from V and 6 bases from J, the junction kept 3 bases outside the gene matches. Germline values: CDR1 SGHDT, CDR2 YYEEEE. The DNA of the CDR3 is TGTGCCAGCAGCTTGACAGGGACAGGTCAGCCCCAGCATTTT. It encodes CASSLTGTGQPQHF. Full variable domain (missing parts from reference TRBV5-6 and TRBJ1-5): DAGVTQSPTHLIKTRGQQVTLRCSPKSGHDTVSWYQQALGQGPQFIFQYYEEEERQRGNFPDRFSGHQFPNYSSELNVNALLLGDSALYLCASSLTGTGQPQHFGDGTRLSIL.

This clone was detected only a few times. The V gene is TRBV7-2, the J gene TRBJ1-1; D call uncertain. The CDR3 totals 13 residues. Trimming removed 5 bases at V and 8 bases at J, with 15 bases between. From germline, CDR1 is SGHTA and CDR2 FQGNSA. CDR3 DNA: TGTGCCAGCAGCATCGCCCGGGCGGGGGAAGCTTTCTTT. Amino acid sequence: CASSIARAGEAFF.

This clone was counted a few times. The V and J genes are TRBV2 and TRBJ1-2; 8 nucleotides agree with TRBD1. CDR1 is SNHLY and CDR2 is FYNNEI in the germline V gene. Trimming removed 7 bases from V and 4 bases from J; junction bases left unmatched: 11. The CDR3 runs 15 residues. DNA for the CDR3: TGTGCCAGCAAACCCGAGCAGGGGGCTGGCTATGGCTACACCTTC. Amino acids: CASKPEQGAGYGYTF.

DNA for the CDR3: TGTGCCAGCAGTTACTCGAGTAGTACGGAGAACACCTTC. The encoded protein is CASSYSSSTENTF. The chain has TRBV6-6 and TRBJ1-2; D gene unclear. The CDR3 contains 13 residues. V was cut by 0 bases and J by 12 bases, with 14 bases left in between. Germline V gene lookup returns CDR1 MNHNY and CDR2 SVGAGI (reference sequence).